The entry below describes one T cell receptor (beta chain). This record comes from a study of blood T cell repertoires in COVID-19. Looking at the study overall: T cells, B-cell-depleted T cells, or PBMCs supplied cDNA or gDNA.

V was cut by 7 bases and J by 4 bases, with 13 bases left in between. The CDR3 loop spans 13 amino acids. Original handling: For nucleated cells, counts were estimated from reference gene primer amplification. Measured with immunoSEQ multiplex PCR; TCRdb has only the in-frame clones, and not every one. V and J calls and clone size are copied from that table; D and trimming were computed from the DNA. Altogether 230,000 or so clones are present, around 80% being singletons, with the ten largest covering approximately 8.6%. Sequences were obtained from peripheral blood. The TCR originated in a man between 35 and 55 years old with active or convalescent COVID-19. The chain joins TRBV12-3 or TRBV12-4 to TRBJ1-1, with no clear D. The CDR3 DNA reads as TGTGCCAGCAAGCGCGGGCTTGGCACTGAAGCTTTCTTT. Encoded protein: CASKRGLGTEAFF.